These 27 T cell receptor beta chains came from one sample sequenced in a study of regulatory T cells in long-lasting Graves disease. Noted time point: newly diagnosed GD, antithyroid drugs for less than 3 months. PBMC RNA served as the TCR library source. The authors built TCR beta libraries using iRepertoire HTBI primers and Arm-PCR of CDR3 regions. MiXCR, applied by TCRdb to the multiplex PCR reads, yields one record per CDR3 protein. The repertoire includes 350,000 to 450,000 distinct CDR3 sequences, 15% of them detected once, and 16% sits in the top ten. This same sample was also part of a study on T cells in Graves' hyperthyroidism and ophthalmopathy.

The material was peripheral blood mononuclear cells (PBMCs), obtained at new diagnosis, from a patient treated with antithyroid drugs. The receptors here all came from a woman aged 30 to 39 with Graves disease.

The chain employs TRBV20-1 and TRBJ2-5; D gene uncertain. The germline gives CDR1 DFQATT, CDR2 SNEGSKA (reference sequence). The CDR3 spans 11 residues. Trimming removed 7 bases from V and 5 bases from J, with 11 bases in between. CDR3 coding DNA: TGCAGTGGTCCCTTAGGGGAGACCCAGTACTTC. Amino acid sequence: CSGPLGETQYF.

This clonotype was counted many times. This sequence joins TRBV18 and TRBJ2-5; the D is unclear. From germline, CDR1 is KGHSH and CDR2 LQKENI. This CDR3 has 12 residues. The V and J ends lost 3 bases and 5 bases respectively, with 7 bases between them. CDR3 sequence (DNA): TGTGCCAGCTCACCCTCTCCTGAGACCCAGTACTTC. Its translation is CASSPSPETQYF.

This clonotype was seen repeatedly, ten times or more. This sequence joins TRBV2 and TRBJ2-1; the D gene is possibly TRBD2 (6 bases). The V gene's germline CDR1 is SNHLY and CDR2 FYNNEI. This CDR3 spans 14 amino acids. V was trimmed by 8 bases and J by 4 bases, leaving 15 bases between them. Here the CDR3 reads CASLGGGRYNEQFF. Here the CDR3 DNA reads TGTGCCAGCCTCGGTGGAGGGCGGTACAATGAGCAGTTCTTC.

The V gene is TRBV5-6, the J gene TRBJ1-6, with 7 bases fitting TRBD1. Per the germline V gene, CDR1 is SGHDT and CDR2 is YYEEEE. Germline trimming cut 2 bases from V and 6 bases from J; bases unmatched to any gene: 5. This CDR3 is 15 amino acids long. The DNA of the CDR3 is TGTGCCAGCAGCTTTGGTACAGGGGTTAATTCACCCCTCCACTTT. Protein product: CASSFGTGVNSPLHF.

This clonotype was observed many times. The chain employs TRBV10-3 and TRBJ1-5, with TRBD1 matching over 9 bases. V was pared by 5 bases and J by 8 bases, with 4 bases of the junction left unmatched. Looked up from germline, CDR1 is ENHRY and CDR2 is SYGVKD. There are 13 residues in the CDR3. CDR3 nucleotides: TGTGCCATCAGTTGGGACAGGGACAAGCCCCAGCATTTT. Translation: CAISWDRDKPQHF.

This clonotype occurred many times. The chain joins TRBV24-1 to TRBJ2-1, with D tentatively TRBD2 (6 bases). CDR1 KGHDR and CDR2 SFDVKD come from the germline V gene. Trimming removed 2 bases from V and 3 bases from J, with 13 bases in between. The CDR3 consists of 16 residues. The CDR3 nucleotides read TGTGCCACCAGTGATTCCGGGATAGCGGACTACAATGAGCAGTTCTTC. This translates into CATSDSGIADYNEQFF.

This clonotype has ten or more counts. The CDR3 here is CASSEIFEQYF. The DNA of the CDR3 is TGTGCCAGCAGTGAAATCTTCGAGCAGTACTTC. The chain has TRBV2 and TRBJ2-7; D gene uncertain. The ends were cut back, 2 bases at V and 6 bases at J, with 5 bases in the middle. This CDR3 is built from 11 residues. Germline assignment: CDR1 SNHLY and CDR2 FYNNEI.

The sample holds many counts of this clonotype. The chain links TRBV12-3 or TRBV12-4 to TRBJ2-3; 7 positions match TRBD1. The V segment lost 7 bases and the J segment 3 bases; nucleotides outside the gene matches: 13. The CDR3 has 16 residues. The CDR3 region has the DNA TGTGCCAGCACTTCCCGGCAGGGGGTCTCGACAGATACGCAGTATTTT. Translated, it gives CASTSRQGVSTDTQYF.

This clonotype was picked up many times. The chain has TRBV7-2 and TRBJ1-1; 10 bases map to TRBD1. The germline V gene has CDR1 SGHTA and CDR2 FQGNSA. There are 14 residues in the CDR3. Germline trimming cut 5 bases from V and 4 bases from J; bases unmatched to any gene: 4. CDR3 nucleotide sequence: TGTGCCAGCAGCGTGACAGGGGGCTTCACTGAAGCTTTCTTT. Its protein is CASSVTGGFTEAFF.

Concerning this clonotype itself: This could be a read error, since a much larger clone is one nucleotide away. The chain joins TRBV13 to TRBJ2-1; 8 bases are shared with TRBD1. There are 13 residues in the CDR3. With 6 bases clipped from V and 10 bases from J, the junction kept 8 bases outside the gene matches. CDR1 and CDR2 (germline): PRHDT, FYEKMQ (reference sequence). The CDR3 sequence is CASSEDRVYEQFF. DNA of the CDR3: TGTGCCAGCAGTGAGGACAGGGTCTACGAGCAGTTCTTC.

This clonotype was detected a few times. The chain is built from TRBV10-3 and TRBJ2-5, with 7 bases fitting TRBD2. Germline-derived CDR1 and CDR2 are ENHRY and SYGVKD. The junction had 5 bases not matched to a gene; V was cut back by 9 bases and J by 1 base. The CDR3 totals 13 residues. CDR3 coding DNA: TGTGCCATTGGACCTAGCGGCCAAGAGACCCAGTACTTC. It specifies CAIGPSGQETQYF.

The sample holds a few counts of this clonotype. This chain links TRBV7-3 with TRBJ1-1; TRBD1 is a possible D gene (5 bases). Germline V CDR1 and CDR2: SGHTA, FQGTGA. This CDR3 has 14 residues. V dropped 2 bases and J dropped 3 bases, with 10 bases sitting between them. The CDR3 DNA follows: TGTGCCAGCAGCTTAGCGGTGGGGCACACTGAAGCTTTCTTT. Translation: CASSLAVGHTEAFF.

This clonotype was observed many times. The chain has TRBV6-2 or TRBV6-3 and TRBJ1-5; no firm D call. From germline, CDR1 is MNHEY and CDR2 SVGEGT. The length of the CDR3 is 13 residues. V was clipped by 4 bases and J by 11 bases, with 15 bases between them. The CDR3 spells CASSFSLQSAQHF. CDR3 sequence (DNA): TGTGCCAGCAGTTTTAGCCTCCAATCAGCCCAGCATTTT.

This clonotype was found a few times. This sequence joins TRBV12-3 or TRBV12-4 and TRBJ2-7; D ambiguous. The V end lost 8 bases, the J end lost 1 base, and 12 bases lay between the germline ends. CDR3 length: 13 amino acids. The CDR3 sequence is CASGSRVSYEQYF. CDR3 bases: TGTGCCAGCGGGTCTAGGGTTTCCTACGAGCAGTACTTC.

This clonotype was detected only a few times. The rearrangement joins TRBV30 to TRBJ2-7; D possibly corresponds to TRBD2 (5 bases). Between the trimmed V and J ends, which lost 4 bases and 6 bases, there was a span of 13 bases. The CDR3 totals 12 residues. Germline V lookup: CDR1 GTSNPN, CDR2 SVGIG (reference sequence). The DNA for the CDR3 is TGTGCCTGGACTCCCTCTGGAGGCGAGCAGTACTTC. This gives the protein CAWTPSGGEQYF.

The chain carries TRBV28 and TRBJ2-3, with D possibly matching TRBD2 (7 bases). The J call is doubtful: the DNA matches TRBJ2-5 better. The germline V gene encodes CDR1 MDHEN and CDR2 SYDVKM. The CDR3 is 14 amino acids. CDR3 protein: CASSFKGGTETQYF. The DNA for the CDR3 is TGTGCCAGCAGTTTTAAGGGGGGGACGGAGACCCAGTACTTC.

The chain combines TRBV29-1 with TRBJ2-2; TRBD2 matches 9 bases. This CDR3 is built from 14 residues. V gave up 5 bases and J gave up 5 bases; unmatched junction bases: 6. From germline, CDR1 is SQVTM and CDR2 ANQGSEA. Here the CDR3 DNA reads TGCAGCGTTTTCGTAGCGGGAGCAACCGGGGAGCTGTTTTTT. Translation gives CSVFVAGATGELFF.

This chain connects TRBV6-2 or TRBV6-3 to TRBJ1-1; D perhaps matches TRBD1 (5 bases). Germline assignment: CDR1 MNHEY and CDR2 SVGEGT. Between the trimmed V and J ends, which lost 0 bases and 9 bases, there was a span of 8 bases. This CDR3 spans 12 amino acids. The CDR3 is CASSYSQGKAFF. The CDR3 DNA sequence: TGTGCCAGCAGTTACTCCCAGGGTAAAGCTTTCTTT.

This clonotype was counted many times. This chain joins TRBV12-3 or TRBV12-4 and TRBJ2-1; a weak D match, TRBD1 (6 bases). CDR3 length: 15 residues. V was shortened by 3 bases and J by 1 base, with 10 bases between the two germline ends. The CDR3 nucleotides are TGTGCCAGCAGTTTCGGGACACCATCCTACAATGAGCAGTTCTTC. This encodes CASSFGTPSYNEQFF.

The chain joins TRBV24-1 to TRBJ2-1; 7 nucleotides line up with TRBD2. This CDR3 is built from 16 residues. The trim removed 6 bases at V and 8 bases at J, leaving 15 bases unmatched. Germline values: CDR1 KGHDR, CDR2 SFDVKD. The CDR3 loop reads CATSTGRTSFFDEQFF. The CDR3 DNA reads as TGTGCCACCAGTACGGGGAGGACTAGTTTCTTTGATGAGCAGTTCTTC.

The rearrangement uses TRBV19 and TRBJ2-7; no firm D call. The germline CDR1 and CDR2 sequences are LNHDA and SQIVND (reference sequence). Trimming stripped 3 bases from V and 4 bases from J, with 7 bases between. There are 12 residues in the CDR3. The CDR3 nucleotides read TGTGCCAGTAGTATGCTAGGGTACGAGCAGTACTTC. It is translated as CASSMLGYEQYF.

Comment on this clonotype: A read error may produce the germline difference seen at one junction end. The V call is TRBV11-3, the J call TRBJ1-4, with D unclear. Per germline, CDR1 SGHNT and CDR2 YENEEA. The CDR3 totals 15 residues. CDR3 loop: CASSPDGEANGKLFF. Here the CDR3 DNA reads TGTGCCAGCAGCCCGGACGGGGAGGCTAATGGAAAACTGTTTTTT.

This clonotype was seen many times. The J gene is TRBJ2-7, the V gene TRBV3-1; D remains unclear. Trimming took off 4 bases at V and 0 bases at J, with 16 bases between the two ends. Germline assignment: CDR1 LGHDT and CDR2 YNNKEL (reference sequence). This CDR3 has 16 amino acids. In DNA form, the CDR3 reads TGTGCCAGCAGCCCCTCCGTCAGCATACTCTCCTACGAGCAGTACTTC. Protein: CASSPSVSILSYEQYF.

Many counts were recorded for this clonotype. The chain combines TRBV2 with TRBJ2-3; no clear D. Per germline, CDR1 SNHLY and CDR2 FYNNEI. The V end was cut by 7 bases, the J end by 3 bases, with 11 bases between. This CDR3 region has 13 residues. The CDR3 here is CASTLTPTDTQYF. The CDR3 DNA sequence: TGTGCCAGCACCCTAACTCCAACAGATACGCAGTATTTT.

A few counts support this clonotype. This sequence joins TRBV9 and TRBJ2-1; TRBD2 matches 7 bases. Unmatched junction bases numbered 10, after V lost 0 bases and J lost 4 bases. Germline-derived CDR1 and CDR2 are SGDLS and YYNGEE. CDR3 length equals 17 residues. In DNA, the CDR3 is TGTGCCAGCAGCGTAGGGGAGGGAGTGGGGGGTTACAATGAGCAGTTCTTC. Translated, it gives CASSVGEGVGGYNEQFF.

This clonotype has only a few counts. The chain recombines TRBV19 with TRBJ2-7; the D gene is possibly TRBD1 (6 bases). V shed 3 bases and J shed 2 bases, with 11 bases lying between them. From germline, CDR1 is LNHDA and CDR2 SQIVND (reference sequence). This CDR3 region has 14 residues. CDR3 nucleotide sequence: TGTGCCAGTAGTATCGGTTGGGGGCCCTACGAGCAGTACTTC. Protein: CASSIGWGPYEQYF.

At least ten counts were recorded for this clonotype. This chain joins TRBV20-1 and TRBJ2-7; D is uncertain. CDR3 size: 16 residues. The V gene's germline CDR1 is DFQATT and CDR2 SNEGSKA (reference sequence). Trimming took off 0 bases at V and 2 bases at J, with 17 bases between the two ends. The CDR3 nucleotides read TGCAGTGCTAGAGATCTTGTAGGGCCGCCCCCCTACGAGCAGTACTTC. Encoded protein: CSARDLVGPPPYEQYF.